This T cell receptor (beta chain) was observed in a study of identical twins. Findings and caveats of the study: The same donors were not followed; conclusions instead depended on cross-sectional statistical analysis.

In regard to this clonotype: Antigen unknown.

V gave up 6 bases and J gave up 3 bases, with 14 bases separating them. The CDR3 spans 14 residues. Germline lookup yields CDR1 MDHEN and CDR2 SYDVKM. MiXCR, run by TCRdb on the 5' RACE reads, gives a single entry per CDR3 protein. The profile shows approximately 1.8 million distinct CDR3 sequences, more than 30% of them singletons. The sequenced sample consisted of cord blood. The V and J genes are TRBV28 and TRBJ1-1; D is ambiguous. This receptor was obtained from a newborn girl in good health. CDR3 protein: CASSFGILDTEAFF. In nucleotides, the CDR3 is TGTGCCAGCAGCTTTGGAATCCTGGACACTGAAGCTTTCTTT.